The entry below gives a single TCR beta chain sequence along with its context. Antigen unknown. This record comes from a study of blood T cells in healthy people across ages. This CDR3 has 14 amino acids. Germline CDR1 and CDR2: SGHRS and YFSETQ. Germline trimming cut 2 bases from V and 5 bases from J; bases unmatched to any gene: 5. General observations from the study: The study lacked donor CMV status, which possibly confounded expanded clonotype changes.

Through a sample-barcoded 5' primer and a J-beta primer mix, a second PCR was run for roughly 6 to 11 cycles. TCRdb recomputed calls from the 5' RACE reads with MiXCR, one row per CDR3 protein. The sample carries 720,000 or so distinct CDR3 sequences, over 40% recorded once. The gene calls are TRBV5-1 and TRBJ2-3, with TRBD2 matching over 7 bases. Sequencing was done on a sample of blood. The clonotype comes from a man older than 75 in good health. The CDR3: CASSFASGQDTQYF. The DNA for the CDR3 is TGCGCCAGCAGCTTCGCTAGCGGACAAGATACGCAGTATTTT.